This entry describes one T cell receptor (beta chain). This sample is drawn from a study of blood T cells in healthy people across ages. Alongside a J-beta primer mix, a sample-barcoded 5' primer served in a second PCR lasting about 6 to 11 cycles. One entry per CDR3 protein, called by TCRdb with MiXCR from the 5' RACE reads. The table includes 600,000 to 800,000 distinct CDR3 sequences, under 65% detected once. This CDR3 spans 14 amino acids. V lost 5 bases and J lost 3, with 10 bases in between. Germline V gene data show CDR1 as SEHNR and CDR2 as FQNEAQ (reference sequence). The chain recombines TRBV7-9 with TRBJ2-2; D may correspond to TRBD1 or TRBD2 (5 bases each). This clonotype was obtained from a woman older than 75 in good health. Specimen: blood. The CDR3 DNA reads as TGTGCCAGCAGCCGGGACCGAGACACCGGGGAGCTGTTTTTT. It encodes CASSRDRDTGELFF.